This TCR beta chain was profiled in a study of T cells expressing NK-cell markers. Study results and caveats: Roughly six donors showed dominant NKG2C+ clonotypes comprising about 1.0-7.0% of their CD8+ T cells.

The TCR beta cDNA came from 5'RACE template switching with UMIs. From its re-call of the 5' RACE reads, TCRdb lists each CDR3 protein once, without DNA. Its clone listing holds about 150,000 distinct CDR3 sequences. CDR3 size: 16 residues. The V gene's germline CDR1 is MGHRA and CDR2 YSYEKL. With respect to this clonotype: Its antigen remains unidentified.

This receptor was obtained from a woman between 45 and 65 years old in good health. Sequences were obtained from blood T cells: a sorted CD56 or NKG2C T cell subset, CD4+ or CD8+ T cells, or bulk PBMC T cells (not recorded which). J is TRBJ1-6 and V is TRBV4-1; the D gene TCRdb calls, TRBD1, cannot be checked with no DNA. The CDR3 loop is CASSQDMDRGFPPLHF.